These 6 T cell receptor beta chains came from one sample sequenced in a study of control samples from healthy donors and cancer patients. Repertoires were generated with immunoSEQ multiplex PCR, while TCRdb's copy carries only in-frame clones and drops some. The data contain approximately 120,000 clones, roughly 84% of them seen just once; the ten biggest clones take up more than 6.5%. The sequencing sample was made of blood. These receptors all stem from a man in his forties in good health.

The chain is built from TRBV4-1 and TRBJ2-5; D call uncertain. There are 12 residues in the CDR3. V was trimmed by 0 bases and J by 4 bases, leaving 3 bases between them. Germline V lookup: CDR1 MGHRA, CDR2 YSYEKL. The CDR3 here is CASSQDRETQYF. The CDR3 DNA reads TGCGCCAGCAGCCAAGATAGAGAGACCCAGTACTTC.

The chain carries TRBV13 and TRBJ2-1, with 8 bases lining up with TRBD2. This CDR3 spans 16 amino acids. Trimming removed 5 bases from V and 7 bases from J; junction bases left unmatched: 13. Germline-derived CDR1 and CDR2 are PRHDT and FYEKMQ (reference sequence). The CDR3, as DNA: TGTGCCAGCAGCCCCTTAGGGACTAGGGGCTTTAATGAGCAGTTCTTC. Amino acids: CASSPLGTRGFNEQFF.

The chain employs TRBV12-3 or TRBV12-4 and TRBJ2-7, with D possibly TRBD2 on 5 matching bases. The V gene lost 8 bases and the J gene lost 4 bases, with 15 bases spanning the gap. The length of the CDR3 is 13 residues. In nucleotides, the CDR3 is TGTGCCAGCCGGGCGTCCGGGGTATACGAGCAGTACTTC. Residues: CASRASGVYEQYF.

The CDR3 region is CASSQDGGFIGRLSGNTIYF. In DNA form, the CDR3 reads TGTGCCAGCAGCCAAGATGGGGGATTTATTGGACGGCTCTCTGGAAACACCATATATTTT. The chain links TRBV3-1 (or the pseudogene TRBV3-2) to TRBJ1-3, with a possible D match to TRBD1 (5 bases). The CDR3 sequence is 20 residues long. The germline V gene encodes CDR1 LGHDT and CDR2 YNNKEL (reference sequence). V shed 0 bases and J shed 0 bases, with 21 bases lying between them.

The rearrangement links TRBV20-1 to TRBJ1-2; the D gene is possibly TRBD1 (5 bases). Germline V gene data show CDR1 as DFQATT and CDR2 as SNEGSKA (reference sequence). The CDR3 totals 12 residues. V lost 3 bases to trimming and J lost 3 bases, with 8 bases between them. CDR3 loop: CSASPGDYGYTF. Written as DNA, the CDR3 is TGCAGTGCTAGTCCGGGGGACTATGGCTACACCTTC.

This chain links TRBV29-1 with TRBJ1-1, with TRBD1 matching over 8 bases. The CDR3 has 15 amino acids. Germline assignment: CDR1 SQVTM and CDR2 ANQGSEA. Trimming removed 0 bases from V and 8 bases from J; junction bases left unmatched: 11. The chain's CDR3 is CSVEDRGRGRWEAFF. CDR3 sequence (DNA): TGCAGCGTTGAAGATCGAGGCAGGGGGCGTTGGGAAGCTTTCTTT. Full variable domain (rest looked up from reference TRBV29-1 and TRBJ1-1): SAVISQKPSRDICQRGTSLTIQCQVDSQVTMMFWYRQQPGQSLTLIATANQGSEATYESGFVIDKFPISRPNLTFSTLTVSNMSPEDSSIYLCSVEDRGRGRWEAFFGQGTRLTVV.